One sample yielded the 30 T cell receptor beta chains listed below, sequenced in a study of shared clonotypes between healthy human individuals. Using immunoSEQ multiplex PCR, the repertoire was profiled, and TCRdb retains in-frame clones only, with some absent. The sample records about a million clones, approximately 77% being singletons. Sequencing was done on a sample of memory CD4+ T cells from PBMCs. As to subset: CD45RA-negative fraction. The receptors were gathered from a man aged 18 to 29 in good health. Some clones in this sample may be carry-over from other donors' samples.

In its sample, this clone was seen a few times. The DNA of the CDR3 is TGTGCCAGCAGGCCGGAAGGGCGGGTCTCTTACGAGCAGTACTTC. Translating gives CASRPEGRVSYEQYF. The chain couples TRBV6-6 to TRBJ2-7; possibly TRBD2 for D (5 bases). Germline-derived CDR1 and CDR2 are MNHNY and SVGAGI (reference sequence). Trimming removed 6 bases from V and 4 bases from J, with 19 bases in between. This CDR3 is built from 15 residues.

CDR3 in DNA: TGTGCCAGCAGCCCCGGGACTAGCGGGAGATTGGGCAATGAGCAGTTCTTC. Protein product: CASSPGTSGRLGNEQFF. The rearrangement joins TRBV7-9 to TRBJ2-1; 14 nucleotides agree with TRBD2. The CDR3 is 17 residues long. From germline, CDR1 is SEHNR and CDR2 FQNEAQ (reference sequence). J was trimmed by 6 bases and V by 5 bases; bases with no gene match: 9.

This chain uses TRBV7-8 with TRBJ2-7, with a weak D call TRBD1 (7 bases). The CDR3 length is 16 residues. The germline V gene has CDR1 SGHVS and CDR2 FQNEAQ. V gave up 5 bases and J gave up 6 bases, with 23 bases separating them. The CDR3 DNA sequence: TGTGCCAGCAGCCAGTACCAATGGGGGGACAGTGGCGAGCAGTACTTC. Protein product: CASSQYQWGDSGEQYF. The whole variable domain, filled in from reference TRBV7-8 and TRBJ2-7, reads GAGVSQSPRYKVAKRGQDVALRCDPISGHVSLFWYQQALGQGPEFLTYFQNEAQLDKSGLPSDRFFAERPEGSVSTLKIQRTQQEDSAVYLCASSQYQWGDSGEQYFGPGTRLTVT.

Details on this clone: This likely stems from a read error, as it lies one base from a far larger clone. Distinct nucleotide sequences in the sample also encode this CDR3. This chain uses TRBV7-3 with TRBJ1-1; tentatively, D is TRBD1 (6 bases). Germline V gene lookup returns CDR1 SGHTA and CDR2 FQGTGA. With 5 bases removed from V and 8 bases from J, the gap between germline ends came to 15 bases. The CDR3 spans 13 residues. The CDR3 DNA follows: TGTGCCAGCAGCATTCTCAGGGGTGGAGAAGCTTTCTTT. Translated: CASSILRGGEAFF.

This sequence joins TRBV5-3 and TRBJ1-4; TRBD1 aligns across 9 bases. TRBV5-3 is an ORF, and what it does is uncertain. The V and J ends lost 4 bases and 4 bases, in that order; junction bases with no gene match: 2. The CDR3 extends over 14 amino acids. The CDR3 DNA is TGTGCCAGAAGCATGGGACAGGGTAATGAAAAACTGTTTTTT. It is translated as CARSMGQGNEKLFF.

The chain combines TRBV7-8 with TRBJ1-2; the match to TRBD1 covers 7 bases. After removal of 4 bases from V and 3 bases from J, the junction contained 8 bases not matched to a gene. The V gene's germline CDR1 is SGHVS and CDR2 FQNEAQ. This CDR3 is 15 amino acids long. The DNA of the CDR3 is TGTGCCAGCAGCTCCCACAGGGGAGGGTACTATGGCTACACCTTC. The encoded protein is CASSSHRGGYYGYTF. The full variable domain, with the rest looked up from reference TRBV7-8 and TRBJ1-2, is GAGVSQSPRYKVAKRGQDVALRCDPISGHVSLFWYQQALGQGPEFLTYFQNEAQLDKSGLPSDRFFAERPEGSVSTLKIQRTQQEDSAVYLCASSSHRGGYYGYTFGSGTRLTVV.

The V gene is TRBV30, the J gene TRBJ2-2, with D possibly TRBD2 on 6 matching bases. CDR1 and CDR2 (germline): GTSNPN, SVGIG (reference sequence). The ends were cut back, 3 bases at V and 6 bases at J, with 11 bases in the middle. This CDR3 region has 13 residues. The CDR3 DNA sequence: TGTGCCTGGAGCAGGTCTAGCGCCGGGGAGCTGTTTTTT. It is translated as CAWSRSSAGELFF.

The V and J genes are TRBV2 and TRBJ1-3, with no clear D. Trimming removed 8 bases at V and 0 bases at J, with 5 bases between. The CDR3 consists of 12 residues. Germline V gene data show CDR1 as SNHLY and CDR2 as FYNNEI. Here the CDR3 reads CASRLSGNTIYF. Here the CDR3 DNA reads TGTGCCAGCCGCCTCTCTGGAAACACCATATATTTT.

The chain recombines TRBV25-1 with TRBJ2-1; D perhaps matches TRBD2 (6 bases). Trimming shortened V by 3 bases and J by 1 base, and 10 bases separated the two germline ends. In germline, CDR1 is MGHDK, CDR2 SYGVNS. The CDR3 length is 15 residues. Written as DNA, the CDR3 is TGTGCCAGCAGTGATTATAGCGGATCCTACAATGAGCAGTTCTTC. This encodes CASSDYSGSYNEQFF.

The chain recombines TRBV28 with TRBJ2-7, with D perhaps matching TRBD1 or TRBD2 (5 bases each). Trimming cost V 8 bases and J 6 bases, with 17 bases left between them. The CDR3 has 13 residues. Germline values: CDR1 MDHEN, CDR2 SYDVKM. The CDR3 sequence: CASLKPGTSEQYF. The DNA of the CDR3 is TGTGCCAGCCTTAAACCAGGGACCTCCGAGCAGTACTTC.

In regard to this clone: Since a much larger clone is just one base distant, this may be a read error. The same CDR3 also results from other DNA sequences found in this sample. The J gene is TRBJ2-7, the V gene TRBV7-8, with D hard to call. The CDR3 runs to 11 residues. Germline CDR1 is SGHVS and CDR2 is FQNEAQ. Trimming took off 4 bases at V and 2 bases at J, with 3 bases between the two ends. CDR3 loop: CASSSTYEQYF. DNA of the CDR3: TGTGCCAGCAGCTCAACCTACGAGCAGTACTTC.

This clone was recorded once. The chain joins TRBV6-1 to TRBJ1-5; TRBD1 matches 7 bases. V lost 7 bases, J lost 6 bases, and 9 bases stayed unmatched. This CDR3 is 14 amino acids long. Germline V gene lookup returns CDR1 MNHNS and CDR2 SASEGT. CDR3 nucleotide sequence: TGTGCCAGCAACATAGGGACAGACCCTCAGCCCCAGCATTTT. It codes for CASNIGTDPQPQHF.

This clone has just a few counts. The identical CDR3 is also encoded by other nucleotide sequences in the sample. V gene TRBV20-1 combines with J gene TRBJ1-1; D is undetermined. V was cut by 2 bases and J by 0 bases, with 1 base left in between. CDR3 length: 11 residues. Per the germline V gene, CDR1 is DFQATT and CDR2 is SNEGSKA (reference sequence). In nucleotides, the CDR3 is TGCAGTGCTAGAATGAACACTGAAGCTTTCTTT. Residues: CSARMNTEAFF.

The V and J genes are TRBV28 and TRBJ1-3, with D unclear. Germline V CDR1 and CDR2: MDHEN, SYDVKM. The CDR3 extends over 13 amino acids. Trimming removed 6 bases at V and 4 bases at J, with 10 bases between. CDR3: CASRWSVGNTIYF. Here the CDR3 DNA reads TGTGCCAGCAGATGGTCGGTGGGAAACACCATATATTTT.

The CDR3, as DNA: TGTGCCAGCAGCGAGGGACAGGGGGGAGTAAATGAGCAGTTCTTC. Amino acids: CASSEGQGGVNEQFF. This chain joins TRBV9 and TRBJ2-1; 11 nucleotides match TRBD1. This CDR3 has 15 amino acids. V lost 3 bases, J lost 7 bases, and 6 bases stayed unmatched. Germline V lookup: CDR1 SGDLS, CDR2 YYNGEE.

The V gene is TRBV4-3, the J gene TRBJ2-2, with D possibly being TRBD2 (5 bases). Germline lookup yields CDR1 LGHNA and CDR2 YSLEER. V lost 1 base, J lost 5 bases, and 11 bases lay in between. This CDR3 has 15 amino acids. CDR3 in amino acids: CASSQGLARTGELFF. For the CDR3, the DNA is TGCGCCAGCAGCCAAGGTCTAGCAAGGACCGGGGAGCTGTTTTTT.

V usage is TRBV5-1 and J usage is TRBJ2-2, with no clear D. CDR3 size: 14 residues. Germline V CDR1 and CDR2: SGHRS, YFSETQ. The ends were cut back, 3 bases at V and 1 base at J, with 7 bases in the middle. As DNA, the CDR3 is TGCGCCAGCAGCTCACTCTGGAACACCGGGGAGCTGTTTTTT. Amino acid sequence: CASSSLWNTGELFF.

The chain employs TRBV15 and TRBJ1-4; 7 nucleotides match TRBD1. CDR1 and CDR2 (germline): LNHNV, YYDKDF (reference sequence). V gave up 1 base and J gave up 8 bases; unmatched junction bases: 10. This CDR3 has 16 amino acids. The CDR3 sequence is CATSRGPGTDGEKLFF. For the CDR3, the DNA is TGTGCCACCAGCAGAGGTCCAGGGACAGATGGAGAAAAACTGTTTTTT.

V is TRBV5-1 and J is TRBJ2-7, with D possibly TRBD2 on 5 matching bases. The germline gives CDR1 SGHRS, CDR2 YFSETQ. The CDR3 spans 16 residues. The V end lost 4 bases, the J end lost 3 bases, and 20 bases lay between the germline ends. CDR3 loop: CASSLAFGSGDYEQYF. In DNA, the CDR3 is TGCGCCAGCAGCCTGGCCTTTGGGAGCGGTGACTACGAGCAGTACTTC.

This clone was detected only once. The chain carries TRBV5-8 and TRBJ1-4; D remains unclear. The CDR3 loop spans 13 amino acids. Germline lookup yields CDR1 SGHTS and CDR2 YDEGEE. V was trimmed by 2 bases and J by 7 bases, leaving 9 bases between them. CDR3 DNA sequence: TGTGCCAGCAGCTTCAAGGAGCGTGAAAAACTGTTTTTT. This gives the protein CASSFKEREKLFF.

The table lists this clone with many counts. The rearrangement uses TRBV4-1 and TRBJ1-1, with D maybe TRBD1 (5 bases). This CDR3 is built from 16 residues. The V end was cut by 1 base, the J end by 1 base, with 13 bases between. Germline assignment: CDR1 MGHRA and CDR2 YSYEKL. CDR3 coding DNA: TGCGCCAGCAGCCAAGGGGGTCAGGGTAAGAACACTGAAGCTTTCTTT. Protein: CASSQGGQGKNTEAFF.

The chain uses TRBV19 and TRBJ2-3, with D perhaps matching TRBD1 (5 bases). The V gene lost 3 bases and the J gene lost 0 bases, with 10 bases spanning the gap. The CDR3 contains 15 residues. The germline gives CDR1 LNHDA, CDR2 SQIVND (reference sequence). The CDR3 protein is CASSMGTGSTDTQYF. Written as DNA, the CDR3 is TGTGCCAGTAGTATGGGAACAGGAAGCACAGATACGCAGTATTTT. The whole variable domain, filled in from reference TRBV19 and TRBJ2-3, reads DGGITQSPKYLFRKEGQNVTLSCEQNLNHDAMYWYRQDPGQGLRLIYYSQIVNDFQKGDIAEGYSVSREKKESFPLTVTSAQKNPTAFYLCASSMGTGSTDTQYFGPGTRLTVL.

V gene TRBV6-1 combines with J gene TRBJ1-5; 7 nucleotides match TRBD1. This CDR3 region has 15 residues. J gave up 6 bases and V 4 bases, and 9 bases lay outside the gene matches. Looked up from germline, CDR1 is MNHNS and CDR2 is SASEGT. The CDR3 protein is CASSGGDRVSQPQHF. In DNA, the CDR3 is TGTGCCAGCAGTGGCGGAGACAGGGTAAGTCAGCCCCAGCATTTT.

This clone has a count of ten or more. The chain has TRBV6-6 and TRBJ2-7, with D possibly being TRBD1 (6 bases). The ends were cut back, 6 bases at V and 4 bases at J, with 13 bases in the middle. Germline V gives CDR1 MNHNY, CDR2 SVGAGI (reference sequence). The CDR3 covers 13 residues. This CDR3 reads CASRRRDIYEQYF. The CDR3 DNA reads TGTGCCAGCAGACGAAGGGACATATACGAGCAGTACTTC.

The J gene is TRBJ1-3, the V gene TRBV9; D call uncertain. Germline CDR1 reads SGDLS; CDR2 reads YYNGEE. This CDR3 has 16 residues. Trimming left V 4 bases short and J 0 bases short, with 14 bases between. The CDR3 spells CASSPDVWSSGNTIYF. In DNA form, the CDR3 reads TGTGCCAGCAGCCCCGATGTTTGGTCCTCTGGAAACACCATATATTTT.

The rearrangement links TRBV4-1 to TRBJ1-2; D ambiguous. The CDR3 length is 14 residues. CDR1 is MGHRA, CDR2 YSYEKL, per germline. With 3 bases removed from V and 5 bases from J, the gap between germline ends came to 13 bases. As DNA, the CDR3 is TGCGCCAGCAGCCAGGCCCCCCAGGTGTATGGCTACACCTTC. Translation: CASSQAPQVYGYTF.

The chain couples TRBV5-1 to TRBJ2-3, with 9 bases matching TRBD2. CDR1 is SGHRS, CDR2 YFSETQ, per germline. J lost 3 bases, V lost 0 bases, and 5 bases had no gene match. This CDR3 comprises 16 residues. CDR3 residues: CASSLEPSGETDTQYF. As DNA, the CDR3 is TGCGCCAGCAGCTTGGAGCCTAGCGGGGAGACAGATACGCAGTATTTT.

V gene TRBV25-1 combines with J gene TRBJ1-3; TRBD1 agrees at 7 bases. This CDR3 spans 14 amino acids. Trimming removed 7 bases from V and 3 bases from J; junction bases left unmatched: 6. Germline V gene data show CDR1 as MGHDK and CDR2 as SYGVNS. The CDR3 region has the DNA TGTGCCAGCAACAGGGGAGTTTTTGGAAACACCATATATTTT. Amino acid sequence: CASNRGVFGNTIYF. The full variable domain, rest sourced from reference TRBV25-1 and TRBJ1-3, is EADIYQTPRYLVIGTGKKITLECSQTMGHDKMYWYQQDPGMELHLIHYSYGVNSTEKGDLSSESTVSRIRTEHFPLTLESARPSHTSQYLCASNRGVFGNTIYFGEGSWLTVV.

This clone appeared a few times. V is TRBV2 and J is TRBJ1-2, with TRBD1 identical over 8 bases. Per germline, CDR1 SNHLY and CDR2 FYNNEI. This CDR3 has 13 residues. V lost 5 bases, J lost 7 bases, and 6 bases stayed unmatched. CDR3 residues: CASSLQGVGGYTF. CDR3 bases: TGTGCCAGCAGTCTACAGGGGGTCGGTGGCTACACCTTC.

Here the CDR3 reads CASLSGASGTETQYF. CDR3 DNA: TGTGCCAGCCTTAGTGGGGCTAGCGGGACAGAGACCCAGTACTTC. The V gene is TRBV28, the J gene TRBJ2-5; 9 bases align to TRBD2. V shed 8 bases and J 4 bases; nucleotides not matched to a gene: 11. The CDR3 is 15 residues long. Germline assignment: CDR1 MDHEN and CDR2 SYDVKM.